The TCR beta chain described here comes from a study of T and B cells in COVID-19 patients. Study-wide context: Of about 20 active-infection patients, fewer than 19 carried comorbidities linked to unfavorable COVID-19 outcome.

Looked up from germline, CDR1 is MNHEY and CDR2 is SVGAGI. CDR3 length: 14 amino acids. Trimming took 0 bases from V and 2 from J, leaving 5 bases between them. BIOMED2 TRB-A/B primer pools were used in multiplex TRB PCR. MiXCR, applied by TCRdb to the multiplex PCR reads, yields one record per CDR3 protein. Among 18,000 or so distinct CDR3 sequences listed, approximately 37% were seen once. By proportion, this clonotype is medium-sized (0.01 to 0.1%). Its antigen is undetermined. Blood genomic DNA input for TRB amplification was roughly 220-500 ng. Findings and limits, study-wide: In COVID-19 patients, T cell receptor beta variable and joining gene use was reportedly strongly skewed. At recovery TRB diversity and richness exceeded healthy donors, after highly clonal active COVID-19 repertoires.

This chain joins TRBV6-5 and TRBJ1-5; a possible D gene is TRBD1 (5 bases). The TCR was taken from a human donor with active COVID-19. The sequencing input was blood. The CDR3 bases are TGTGCCAGCAGTTACTCAGGGGGCAATCAGCCCCAGCATTTT. Protein product: CASSYSGGNQPQHF.